A selection of T cell receptor beta chains follows, all from one sample in a study of shared clonotypes between healthy human individuals. The repertoire was sequenced with immunoSEQ multiplex PCR; TCRdb's copy has only in-frame clones and lacks some. The table lists 180,000 or so clones, 90% to 95% of them singletons. Sequenced input: naive CD4+ T cells sorted from blood. These receptors all come from a woman in her 30s in good health. Both conserved end residues are part of each CDR3. The D gene is left open where the match is weak. Only some rows state a clone size, as once, few, many or a class for expanded clones.

>-|TRBJ2-7|-|15|TRBV30
CAWSVSGALSYEQYF
TGTGCCTGGAGTGTAAGTGGAGCCCTATCCTACGAGCAGTACTTC
>once|TRBJ2-3|-|15|TRBV7-2
CASSLGRTGTDTQYF
TGTGCCAGCAGCTTAGGGCGGACTGGCACAGATACGCAGTATTTT
>once|TRBJ2-3|-|16|TRBV19
CASRDRPSLSTDTQYF
TGTGCCAGTAGGGACCGCCCTTCATTATCCACAGATACGCAGTATTTT
>-|TRBJ1-2|-|14|TRBV28
CASSLYPGAQGYTF
TGTGCCAGCAGTTTATACCCGGGGGCGCAAGGCTACACCTTC
>-|TRBJ2-2|-|16|TRBV5-1
CASSLRARANTGELFF
TGCGCCAGCTCCCTAAGGGCTAGGGCGAACACCGGGGAGCTGTTTTTT
>-|TRBJ2-7|-|14|TRBV19
CASSINGGSYEQYF
TGTGCCAGTAGTATTAATGGGGGATCCTACGAGCAGTACTTC
>-|TRBJ1-2|TRBD1|17|TRBV4-2
CASSPRTGYADVYGYTF
TGTGCCAGCAGCCCCCGGACAGGTTACGCGGATGTCTATGGCTACACCTTC
>-|TRBJ2-7|-|16|TRBV7-6
CASSRLQGTISYEQYF
TGTGCCAGCAGCCGTTTGCAGGGGACTATCTCCTACGAGCAGTACTTC
>-|TRBJ2-2|-|15|TRBV4-1
CASSHERLGTGELFF
TGCGCCAGCAGCCACGAACGGTTGGGCACCGGGGAGCTGTTTTTT
>-|TRBJ1-5|-|13|TRBV27
CASSPAGIAPQHF
TGTGCCAGCAGCCCCGCGGGCATTGCGCCCCAGCATTTT
>-|TRBJ1-2|TRBD1|15|TRBV5-1
CASSFHRGTEYGYTF
TGCGCCAGCAGCTTCCACAGGGGGACAGAATATGGCTACACCTTC
>-|TRBJ2-5|-|15|TRBV5-1
CASGGNGRSQETQYF
TGCGCCAGCGGGGGTAATGGACGCAGCCAAGAGACCCAGTACTTC
>-|TRBJ2-2|-|16|TRBV4-2
CASSQRIAETSGELFF
TGTGCCAGCAGCCAAAGAATCGCAGAAACCTCGGGGGAGCTGTTTTTT
>-|TRBJ1-4|-|15|TRBV27
CASSPYFATNEKLFF
TGTGCCAGCAGTCCGTACTTTGCAACTAATGAAAAACTGTTTTTT
>-|TRBJ1-2|TRBD1|14|TRBV11-2
CASSLMTGNYGYTF
TGTGCCAGCAGCCTAATGACAGGGAACTATGGCTACACCTTC
>-|TRBJ2-1|TRBD2|17|TRBV13
CASSLEGGGRGYNEQFF
TGTGCCAGCAGCTTAGAAGGGGGCGGGAGGGGATACAATGAGCAGTTCTTC
>-|TRBJ1-3|-|16|TRBV11-2
CASSAGTAHSGNTIYF
TGTGCCAGCAGCGCCGGGACCGCTCACTCTGGAAACACCATATATTTT
>-|TRBJ1-2|-|11|TRBV29-1
CSVSDYNGYTF
TGCAGCGTCTCGGATTATAATGGCTACACCTTC
>-|TRBJ1-1|-|14|TRBV27
CASSPQRMNTEAFF
TGTGCCAGCAGTCCCCAGAGGATGAACACTGAAGCTTTCTTT
>few|TRBJ2-7|-|14|TRBV6-5
CASSLSRESYEQYF
TGTGCCAGCAGTCTATCTCGAGAGAGCTACGAGCAGTACTTC
>-|TRBJ2-3|-|15|TRBV7-8
CASSPNRFKVDTQYF
TGTGCCAGCAGCCCCAACAGGTTCAAGGTAGATACGCAGTATTTT
>-|TRBJ2-4|-|17|TRBV21-1
CASSKGGTTLAKNIQYF
TGTGCCAGCAGCAAAGGGGGGACTACTCTAGCCAAAAACATTCAGTACTTC
>-|TRBJ1-5|TRBD1|14|TRBV15
CATSRDRTGTPQHF
TGTGCCACCAGCAGAGACCGGACAGGGACGCCCCAGCATTTT
>-|TRBJ1-1|-|15|TRBV5-4
CASSLGHNMNTEAFF
TGTGCCAGCAGCTTGGGACATAACATGAACACTGAAGCTTTCTTT
>-|TRBJ2-7|-|11|TRBV6-1
CASSVHYEQYF
TGTGCCAGCAGTGTACACTACGAGCAGTACTTC
>-|TRBJ2-3|-|11|TRBV6-1
CASSEAYTQYF
TGTGCCAGCAGTGAAGCTTATACGCAGTATTTT
>-|TRBJ2-3|TRBD2|14|TRBV2
CASKPGEGADTQYF
TGTGCCAGCAAGCCGGGGGAGGGTGCAGATACGCAGTATTTT
>-|TRBJ1-2|-|13|TRBV7-3
CASSPQQGAGYTF
TGTGCCAGCAGCCCCCAACAGGGAGCTGGCTACACCTTC
>-|TRBJ2-3|-|14|TRBV7-9
CASSLSVDTDTQYF
TGTGCCAGCAGCTTAAGTGTGGACACAGATACGCAGTATTTT
>-|TRBJ1-2|-|15|TRBV11-2
CASTQPEEGDYGYTF
TGTGCCAGCACCCAACCCGAGGAGGGGGACTATGGCTACACCTTC
>-|TRBJ2-7|-|15|TRBV4-1
CASSQRLASSYEQYF
TGCGCCAGCAGCCAAAGGCTAGCGTCCTCCTACGAGCAGTACTTC
>-|TRBJ2-6|-|15|TRBV5-1
CASSLVFSGANVLTF
TGCGCCAGCAGCTTGGTGTTCTCTGGGGCCAACGTCCTGACTTTC
>-|TRBJ2-7|-|17|TRBV10-3
CAISGPRGGGASYEQYF
TGTGCCATCAGTGGTCCCCGGGGAGGGGGCGCCTCCTACGAGCAGTACTTC
>-|TRBJ1-4|TRBD1|16|TRBV6-6
CASRKDRGDRGEKLFF
TGTGCCAGCAGAAAAGATCGTGGGGACAGGGGCGAAAAACTGTTTTTT
>-|TRBJ1-2|TRBD1|13|TRBV7-9
CASSQGQASGYTF
TGTGCCAGCAGCCAGGGACAGGCCTCAGGCTACACCTTC
>-|TRBJ2-3|TRBD2|15|TRBV4-1
CASSRTSGTSDTQYF
TGCGCCAGCAGCCGGACTAGCGGGACCTCAGATACGCAGTATTTT
>few|TRBJ2-7|TRBD1|12|TRBV10-1
CASGDSSYEQYF
TGCGCCAGTGGGGACAGCTCCTACGAGCAGTACTTC
>-|TRBJ1-4|-|15|TRBV7-8
CASSTTAGEGEKLFF
TGTGCCAGCAGCACGACAGCGGGAGAGGGTGAAAAACTGTTTTTT
>-|TRBJ1-1|-|14|TRBV7-9
CASSLGGGGRVAFF
TGTGCCAGCAGCTTAGGGGGAGGAGGGAGAGTGGCTTTCTTT
>-|TRBJ2-7|TRBD1|14|TRBV6-1
CAVNRGKSSYEQYF
TGTGCCGTAAACAGGGGGAAGAGCTCCTACGAGCAGTACTTC
>-|TRBJ2-7|-|13|TRBV27
CASSFASAYEQYF
TGTGCCAGCAGTTTCGCCAGTGCCTACGAGCAGTACTTC
>-|TRBJ2-3|TRBD2|16|TRBV28
CASSLSVAGGTDTQYF
TGTGCCAGCAGTTTATCGGTCGCGGGGGGCACAGATACGCAGTATTTT
>-|TRBJ2-7|-|12|TRBV2
CASSAEGYEQYF
TGTGCCAGCAGTGCGGAAGGTTACGAGCAGTACTTC
>-|TRBJ2-7|TRBD1|13|TRBV10-1
CASSWTGGSEQYF
TGCGCCAGCAGTTGGACAGGGGGCAGCGAGCAGTACTTC
>few|TRBJ2-7|-|13|TRBV6-6
CASSQTRTYEQYF
TGTGCCAGCAGTCAGACTAGAACCTACGAGCAGTACTTC
>-|TRBJ1-5|-|16|TRBV5-1
CASSLDGLGSNQPQHF
TGCGCCAGCAGCTTGGATGGCTTAGGAAGCAATCAGCCCCAGCATTTT
>few|TRBJ2-7|-|14|TRBV11-2
CASSLKQSSYEQYF
TGTGCCAGCAGCTTAAAACAGAGCTCCTACGAGCAGTACTTC
>-|TRBJ2-7|TRBD1|14|TRBV29-1
CSVERTGGPNEQYF
TGCAGCGTTGAAAGGACAGGGGGGCCCAACGAGCAGTACTTC
>-|TRBJ2-5|TRBD1|16|TRBV28
CASRFMGQGLEETQYF
TGTGCCAGCAGGTTCATGGGACAGGGGTTAGAGGAGACCCAGTACTTC
>-|TRBJ2-7|TRBD2|16|TRBV19
CASSTTLAVPSYEQYF
TGTGCCAGTAGTACGACACTAGCGGTTCCCTCCTACGAGCAGTACTTC
>-|TRBJ2-7|-|12|TRBV5-1
CASSFPGGEQYF
TGCGCCAGCAGCTTCCCCGGGGGCGAGCAGTACTTC
>-|TRBJ2-7|-|17|TRBV18
CASSSQAPAGNFYEQYF
TGTGCCAGCTCATCACAGGCACCGGCAGGCAATTTCTACGAGCAGTACTTC
>-|TRBJ1-1|TRBD1|15|TRBV6-5
CASSPTGGYGTEAFF
TGTGCCAGCAGTCCCACAGGGGGATACGGCACTGAAGCTTTCTTT
>-|TRBJ1-5|-|13|TRBV27
CASSLERDQPQHF
TGTGCCAGCAGTTTAGAGCGTGATCAGCCCCAGCATTTT
>-|TRBJ2-3|TRBD1|15|TRBV5-6
CASSWTGPASDTQYF
TGTGCCAGCAGCTGGACAGGCCCAGCTTCGGATACGCAGTATTTT
>-|TRBJ1-4|-|14|TRBV5-1
CASSLEGVNEKLFF
TGCGCCAGCAGCTTAGAAGGGGTTAATGAAAAACTGTTTTTT
>-|TRBJ1-1|TRBD1|16|TRBV28
CASSPLGTGMDTEAFF
TGTGCCAGCAGCCCTCTCGGGACAGGGATGGACACTGAAGCTTTCTTT
>-|TRBJ2-3|-|15|TRBV28
CASLGTGESTDTQYF
TGTGCCAGCCTTGGCACTGGGGAGAGCACAGATACGCAGTATTTT
>-|TRBJ2-7|TRBD1|14|TRBV28
CASHGDRGLYEQYF
TGTGCCAGCCACGGGGACAGGGGGCTCTACGAGCAGTACTTC
>once|TRBJ2-7|-|12|TRBV27
CASSSFGREQYF
TGTGCCAGCAGTTCCTTCGGGCGGGAGCAGTACTTC